Listed here are 25 T cell receptor beta chains from one sample, sequenced in a study of T cells of healthy individuals. Each CDR3 protein gets one entry after TCRdb re-called the 5' RACE reads with MiXCR. The sample consists of about 82,000 distinct CDR3 sequences, more than 5% of them appearing once. The receptors here all came from a female donor in good health.

This clonotype was detected only a few times. The V call is TRBV4-1, the J call TRBJ1-2; TRBD1 matches 7 bases. Trimming removed 4 bases from V and 4 bases from J; junction bases left unmatched: 6. This CDR3 spans 14 amino acids. CDR1 and CDR2 (germline): MGHRA, YSYEKL. The CDR3 spells CASSRDSDGYGYTF. DNA of the CDR3: TGCGCCAGCAGCCGGGACAGTGACGGCTATGGCTACACCTTC.

The sample holds many counts of this clonotype. The chain has TRBV7-2 and TRBJ1-2; possibly TRBD1 for D (5 bases). Per germline, CDR1 SGHTA and CDR2 FQGNSA. This CDR3 spans 13 amino acids. Trimming shortened V by 5 bases and J by 4 bases, and 11 bases separated the two germline ends. CDR3 in DNA: TGTGCCAGCAGCCCCAGGGCTAGCTATGGCTACACCTTC. This encodes CASSPRASYGYTF.

This clonotype turned up a few times. V usage is TRBV11-1 and J usage is TRBJ1-1; D is unclear. Germline assignment: CDR1 SGHAT and CDR2 FQDESV (reference sequence). V lost 1 base, J lost 3 bases, and 9 bases lay in between. The CDR3 has 14 amino acids. CDR3 sequence reads: CASSLGLSDTEAFF. The CDR3 DNA reads TGTGCCAGCAGCTTAGGCCTTTCGGACACTGAAGCTTTCTTT.

This clonotype was counted at least ten times. This chain uses TRBV5-1 with TRBJ2-5; possibly TRBD2 for D (5 bases). Germline lookup yields CDR1 SGHRS and CDR2 YFSETQ. V lost 2 bases, J lost 3 bases, and 14 bases lay in between. The length of the CDR3 is 15 residues. The CDR3 nucleotides are TGCGCCAGCAGCTTAACTGCGGGCGCCGAAGAGACCCAGTACTTC. It specifies CASSLTAGAEETQYF.

The chain joins TRBV20-1 to TRBJ1-3; D gene uncertain. Deletions cut 0 bases from V and 0 bases from J, with 15 bases between. Germline loops: CDR1 DFQATT, CDR2 SNEGSKA (reference sequence). CDR3 length equals 17 residues. The CDR3 nucleotides are TGCAGTGCTAGAGATCGTGGAGGGCCGCTCTCTGGAAACACCATATATTTT. Translating gives CSARDRGGPLSGNTIYF.

This clonotype was counted ten times or more. The chain couples TRBV4-1 to TRBJ2-7; 12 bases agree with TRBD2. After removal of 4 bases from V and 4 bases from J, the junction contained 5 bases not matched to a gene. There are 15 residues in the CDR3. Germline CDR1 MGHRA, CDR2 YSYEKL. The chain's CDR3 is CASSLRLAGEYEQYF. Here the CDR3 DNA reads TGCGCCAGCAGCCTTCGACTAGCGGGAGAGTACGAGCAGTACTTC.

This clonotype came up many times. The V call is TRBV29-1, the J call TRBJ2-3, with D perhaps given as TRBD1 or TRBD2 (5 bases each). Germline CDR1 and CDR2: SQVTM and ANQGSEA. V dropped 6 bases and J dropped 8 bases, with 21 bases sitting between them. The CDR3 contains 14 residues. CDR3 DNA sequence: TGCAGCGTCGAGCTCGGGGACGCCGGAATTACGCAGTATTTT. Its translation: CSVELGDAGITQYF.

Ten or more counts support this clonotype. The rearrangement joins TRBV4-3 to TRBJ2-3; the match to TRBD2 covers 12 bases. CDR3 length equals 19 residues. Germline CDR1 reads LGHNA; CDR2 reads YSLEER. After removal of 4 bases from V and 4 bases from J, the junction contained 15 bases not matched to a gene. CDR3 amino acids: CASSPRLAGEVGGPDTQYF. The CDR3 DNA sequence: TGCGCCAGCAGCCCGAGACTAGCGGGGGAAGTTGGCGGGCCAGATACGCAGTATTTT.

Ten or more counts support this clonotype. CDR3 sequence reads: CASGYWTGPYEQYF. The CDR3 bases are TGTGCCAGCGGCTACTGGACGGGCCCATACGAGCAGTACTTC. V is TRBV28 and J is TRBJ2-7; D remains unclear. The CDR3 is 14 residues long. The V end lost 8 bases, the J end lost 4 bases, and 18 bases lay between the germline ends. From germline, CDR1 is MDHEN and CDR2 SYDVKM.

The V call is TRBV7-9, the J call TRBJ2-3; maybe TRBD2 (5 bases). This CDR3 spans 11 amino acids. Germline V CDR1 and CDR2: SEHNR, FQNEAQ (reference sequence). CDR3 sequence reads: CAASGEDTQYF. The CDR3, as DNA: TGTGCTGCCAGCGGAGAAGATACGCAGTATTTT.

This clonotype was observed many times. This chain uses TRBV9 with TRBJ1-3; no clear D. This CDR3 comprises 15 residues. Germline loops: CDR1 SGDLS, CDR2 YYNGEE. V lost 0 bases and J 0 bases, leaving 7 bases between the germline ends. CDR3 protein: CASSVAMSSGNTIYF. CDR3 in DNA: TGTGCCAGCAGCGTAGCTATGTCCTCTGGAAACACCATATATTTT.

This clonotype was detected many times. CDR3 nucleotides: TGTGCCAGCAGTTCGAGTTACTCTGGGGCCAACGTCCTGACTTTC. As protein: CASSSSYSGANVLTF. V usage is TRBV28 and J usage is TRBJ2-6; D call uncertain. Germline values: CDR1 MDHEN, CDR2 SYDVKM. The CDR3 totals 15 residues. Trimming removed 4 bases from V and 0 bases from J, with 7 bases in between.

This clonotype was observed at least ten times. The rearrangement links TRBV20-1 to TRBJ1-5; 7 nucleotides match TRBD1. Germline values: CDR1 DFQATT, CDR2 SNEGSKA (reference sequence). The length of the CDR3 is 15 residues. The V segment lost 3 bases and the J segment 0 bases; nucleotides outside the gene matches: 5. For the CDR3, the DNA is TGCAGTGCTAGTCAGGGACAGATTAGCAATCAGCCCCAGCATTTT. Its protein product is CSASQGQISNQPQHF.

This clonotype was detected only a few times. This rearrangement joins TRBV27 to TRBJ2-7, with TRBD2 matching 7 bases. This CDR3 is built from 15 residues. V lost 3 bases to trimming and J lost 2 bases; unmatched junction nucleotides: 7. Per the germline V gene, CDR1 is MNHEY and CDR2 is SMNVEV (reference sequence). This chain's CDR3 is CASSFFASGPYEQYF. DNA for the CDR3: TGTGCCAGCAGTTTTTTTGCTAGCGGACCCTACGAGCAGTACTTC.

This clonotype occurred many times. The chain links TRBV12-3 or TRBV12-4 to TRBJ2-2, with unresolved D. V was cut by 6 bases and J by 7 bases, with 9 bases left in between. CDR3 size: 12 residues. For the CDR3, the DNA is TGTGCCAGCAGACAGCCTGGCGGGGAGCTGTTTTTT. Protein sequence: CASRQPGGELFF.

Many counts were recorded for this clonotype. This rearrangement joins TRBV20-1 to TRBJ1-5; D is ambiguous. The CDR3 is 14 amino acids. Germline V gene sequence: CDR1 DFQATT, CDR2 SNEGSKA (reference sequence). Trimming took 2 bases from V and 0 from J, leaving 8 bases between them. CDR3 nucleotide sequence: TGCAGTGCTAGAAAGGGTCATAGCAATCAGCCCCAGCATTTT. Amino acid sequence: CSARKGHSNQPQHF.

This clonotype has ten or more counts. The genes are TRBV7-2 and TRBJ1-5, with 11 bases lining up with TRBD1. The CDR3 is made up of 14 amino acids. Per the germline V gene, CDR1 is SGHTA and CDR2 is FQGNSA. Trimming removed 5 bases from V and 11 bases from J; junction bases left unmatched: 8. In nucleotides, the CDR3 is TGTGCCAGCAGCCCCCGGACAGGGGGCCTGGCCCAGCATTTT. Amino acids: CASSPRTGGLAQHF.

This clonotype has a handful of counts. This chain joins TRBV2 and TRBJ2-7, with 7 bases aligning to TRBD1. After removal of 7 bases from V and 9 bases from J, the junction contained 15 bases not matched to a gene. Germline loops: CDR1 SNHLY, CDR2 FYNNEI. CDR3 length: 14 amino acids. The chain's CDR3 is CASTPGQALLRQYF. The CDR3 DNA sequence: TGTGCCAGCACCCCTGGACAGGCCCTGTTGAGGCAGTACTTC.

The sample holds many counts of this clonotype. J is TRBJ2-2 and V is TRBV20-1; 9 positions match TRBD2. J lost 4 bases, V lost 3 bases, and 9 bases had no gene match. The CDR3 is 16 residues long. Germline V gives CDR1 DFQATT, CDR2 SNEGSKA (reference sequence). CDR3 sequence reads: CSASGGTSRSTGELFF. As DNA, the CDR3 is TGCAGTGCTAGTGGGGGGACTAGCCGTTCCACCGGGGAGCTGTTTTTT.

The CDR3 is CASSLLTGEGNEQFF. CDR3 nucleotide sequence: TGTGCCAGCAGCTTGTTGACAGGGGAAGGCAATGAGCAGTTCTTC. The rearrangement joins TRBV5-6 to TRBJ2-1; 8 bases fit TRBD1. The CDR3 has 15 residues. J was trimmed by 6 bases and V by 1 base; bases with no gene match: 6. Germline V lookup: CDR1 SGHDT, CDR2 YYEEEE.

This rearrangement joins TRBV2 to TRBJ1-5; D remains unclear. This CDR3 has 14 amino acids. Germline values: CDR1 SNHLY, CDR2 FYNNEI. The germline V and J ends were trimmed by 2 bases and 5 bases, with 10 bases remaining between them. Here the CDR3 DNA reads TGTGCCAGCAGTGAATTGCAGTTTGATCAGCCCCAGCATTTT. It specifies CASSELQFDQPQHF. The full variable domain, its missing parts supplied by reference TRBV2 and TRBJ1-5, is EPEVTQTPSHQVTQMGQEVILRCVPISNHLYFYWYRQILGQKVEFLVSFYNNEISEKSEIFDDQFSVERPDGSNFTLKIRSTKLEDSAMYFCASSELQFDQPQHFGDGTRLSIL.

This clonotype showed up many times. This CDR3 reads CAIRKGGSQPQHF. The CDR3, as DNA: TGTGCCATCAGGAAGGGGGGGAGTCAGCCCCAGCATTTT. The chain combines TRBV10-3 with TRBJ1-5; TRBD1 might be the D (6 bases). V was pared by 6 bases and J by 6 bases, with 12 bases between. Germline V gene sequence: CDR1 ENHRY, CDR2 SYGVKD. The CDR3 loop spans 13 amino acids.

This clonotype was observed at least ten times. The chain combines TRBV7-9 with TRBJ1-1; maybe TRBD1 (5 bases). Trimming removed 5 bases from V and 10 bases from J, with 17 bases in between. This CDR3 has 13 amino acids. Per the germline V gene, CDR1 is SEHNR and CDR2 is FQNEAQ (reference sequence). The CDR3 here is CASSAKGWEGAFF. As DNA, the CDR3 is TGTGCCAGCAGCGCAAAGGGGTGGGAGGGAGCTTTCTTT.

There are many counts of this clonotype. This rearrangement joins TRBV7-8 to TRBJ1-5; D ambiguous. The germline V and J ends were trimmed by 4 bases and 2 bases, with 18 bases remaining between them. Germline V gives CDR1 SGHVS, CDR2 FQNEAQ. The CDR3 totals 17 residues. CDR3 sequence (DNA): TGTGCCAGCAGCTCGAACCCCGTTCGAATTGGCAATCAGCCCCAGCATTTT. The encoded protein is CASSSNPVRIGNQPQHF.

The chain has TRBV4-3 and TRBJ2-1, with D possibly TRBD1 on 6 matching bases. CDR1 and CDR2 from the germline V gene are LGHNA and YSLEER. Trimming stripped 4 bases from V and 0 bases from J, with 16 bases between. This CDR3 comprises 17 residues. CDR3 in DNA: TGCGCCAGCAGCCCTTCTACAGGGTCCCTCTCCTACAATGAGCAGTTCTTC. It translates to CASSPSTGSLSYNEQFF.